Reported below is one T cell receptor beta chain. This sample stems from a study of blood T cell repertoires in COVID-19. Study-wide context: COVID-19 samples from acute and convalescent phases originated in the United States, Italy and Spain. PBMCs, B-cell-depleted T cells, or T cells provided the cDNA or gDNA that made up the material.

Germline loops: CDR1 MGHRA, CDR2 YSYEKL. V was pared by 11 bases and J by 0 bases, with 19 bases between. The CDR3 contains 15 residues. The data were produced by immunoSEQ multiplex PCR, yet TCRdb's version contains in-frame clones alone and is incomplete. The sample consists of about 70,000 clones, about 76% of them appearing once. The origin of this receptor is a woman over 75 with active or convalescent COVID-19. This rearrangement joins TRBV4-1 to TRBJ1-2; D unclear. Specimen: peripheral blood. The CDR3 coding sequence is TGCGCCCCCACTCCACTCCCCATACCTAACTATGGCTACACCTTC. Encoded protein: CAPTPLPIPNYGYTF.